These T cell receptor beta chains were read from a single sample in a study of blood T cell repertoires in COVID-19. Assay used: immunoSEQ multiplex PCR; TCRdb lists only in-frame clones, some missing. Altogether a few hundred thousand clones are present, approximately 92% being singletons, with the ten largest covering around 1%. Sequencing input: PBMCs or T cells enriched from blood (not recorded which). The receptors come from a man between 18 and 29 years old who had recovered from COVID-19. CDR3s include the opening cysteine and the closing phenylalanine or tryptophan. The D gene is left open where the match is weak. The size entry is marked missing in some rows and otherwise reads once, few, many or a size class.

j_call: TRBJ2-2; d_call: TRBD2; clone_size: .; v_call: TRBV4-2; cdr3_nt: TGTGCCAGCAGCCCTTCCATAGCGGGAGGAGGCCGGGAGCTGTTTTTT; cdr3_aa: CASSPSIAGGGRELFF
j_call: TRBJ2-7; d_call: .; clone_size: .; v_call: TRBV6-6; cdr3_nt: TGTGCCAGCAGTTACGGAGCATCCGAGCAGTACTTC; cdr3_aa: CASSYGASEQYF
j_call: TRBJ2-1; d_call: .; clone_size: .; v_call: TRBV9; cdr3_nt: TGTGCCAGCAGCGTAGGGGCGGGGCCCTACAATGAGCAGTTCTTC; cdr3_aa: CASSVGAGPYNEQFF
j_call: TRBJ1-6; d_call: TRBD1; clone_size: .; v_call: TRBV5-1; cdr3_nt: TGCGCCAGCAACCCGGGACAGGGAGATTCACCCCTCCACTTT; cdr3_aa: CASNPGQGDSPLHF
j_call: TRBJ2-7; d_call: TRBD1; clone_size: .; v_call: TRBV24-1; cdr3_nt: TGTGCCACCCCTGAACAGGGGAAACTCTACGAGCAGTACTTC; cdr3_aa: CATPEQGKLYEQYF
j_call: TRBJ2-7; d_call: .; clone_size: .; v_call: TRBV9; cdr3_nt: TGTGCCAGCAGCGTAGAAGGACAGACCTACGAGCAGTACTTC; cdr3_aa: CASSVEGQTYEQYF
j_call: TRBJ1-1; d_call: .; clone_size: .; v_call: TRBV9; cdr3_nt: TGTGCCAGCAGCCGATCACAGGGACCCACTGAAGCTTTCTTT; cdr3_aa: CASSRSQGPTEAFF
j_call: TRBJ2-7; d_call: TRBD1; clone_size: .; v_call: TRBV18; cdr3_nt: TGTGCCAGCTCACCACCCCAGGGGGCCGGGAACGAGCAGTACTTC; cdr3_aa: CASSPPQGAGNEQYF
j_call: TRBJ2-2; d_call: .; clone_size: once; v_call: TRBV11-3; cdr3_nt: TGTGCCAGCAGCTTCGACATGTCTCGAACCGGGGAGCTGTTTTTT; cdr3_aa: CASSFDMSRTGELFF
j_call: TRBJ1-2; d_call: .; clone_size: once; v_call: TRBV18; cdr3_nt: TGTGCCAGCTCACCCGGGACTTCTACCCTCTATGGCTACACCTTC; cdr3_aa: CASSPGTSTLYGYTF
j_call: TRBJ2-1; d_call: .; clone_size: .; v_call: TRBV3-1/TRBV3-2; cdr3_nt: TGTGCCAGCAGCCATTTATCCCGGGAGGAGCAGTTCTTC; cdr3_aa: CASSHLSREEQFF
j_call: TRBJ2-1; d_call: TRBD1; clone_size: .; v_call: TRBV7-9; cdr3_nt: TGTGCCAGCAGCTTAGGGTCAGGGGGCGCGTACAATGAGCAGTTCTTC; cdr3_aa: CASSLGSGGAYNEQFF
j_call: TRBJ1-4; d_call: TRBD1; clone_size: .; v_call: TRBV5-4; cdr3_nt: TGTGCCAGCAGCTTGGCCAGACAGGGCAATGAAAAACTGTTTTTT; cdr3_aa: CASSLARQGNEKLFF
j_call: TRBJ2-3; d_call: .; clone_size: .; v_call: TRBV5-5; cdr3_nt: TGTGCCAGCATCCGCCGGGCAGGGCTCACAGATACGCAGTATTTT; cdr3_aa: CASIRRAGLTDTQYF
j_call: TRBJ1-1; d_call: .; clone_size: .; v_call: TRBV12-3/TRBV12-4; cdr3_nt: TGTGCCAGCAGTTTCCGGGTGAGGGAAGCTTTCTTT; cdr3_aa: CASSFRVREAFF
j_call: TRBJ2-7; d_call: TRBD1; clone_size: once; v_call: TRBV29-1; cdr3_nt: TGCAGCGTTGAATGGGGGCCAGGGGGCGAGCAGTACTTC; cdr3_aa: CSVEWGPGGEQYF
j_call: TRBJ1-1; d_call: .; clone_size: once; v_call: TRBV18; cdr3_nt: TGTGCCAGCACGCTGGGGGGGCGCGGAAACACTGAAGCTTTCTTT; cdr3_aa: CASTLGGRGNTEAFF
j_call: TRBJ1-2; d_call: .; clone_size: .; v_call: TRBV6-5; cdr3_nt: TGTGCCAGCAGTTATGTTGGACAGTCTGACTATGGCTACACCTTC; cdr3_aa: CASSYVGQSDYGYTF
j_call: TRBJ2-3; d_call: .; clone_size: .; v_call: TRBV5-8; cdr3_nt: TGTGCCAGCAGCTTAGGAGGGGCTGACACAGATACGCAGTATTTT; cdr3_aa: CASSLGGADTDTQYF
j_call: TRBJ1-1; d_call: .; clone_size: .; v_call: TRBV9; cdr3_nt: TGTGCCAGCAGCGATAGGAACACTGAAGCTTTCTTT; cdr3_aa: CASSDRNTEAFF
j_call: TRBJ2-7; d_call: .; clone_size: .; v_call: TRBV27; cdr3_nt: TGTGCCAGCAGTTTAATGGCAGGTGCCTACGAGCAGTACTTC; cdr3_aa: CASSLMAGAYEQYF
j_call: TRBJ2-7; d_call: .; clone_size: .; v_call: TRBV21-1; cdr3_nt: TGTGCCAGCAGCAAGGACAGGAGGGGATACGAGCAGTACTTC; cdr3_aa: CASSKDRRGYEQYF
j_call: TRBJ2-1; d_call: TRBD2; clone_size: .; v_call: TRBV7-9; cdr3_nt: TGTGCCAGCAGCTTAGTTAGCCTAGCGGGGGACAATGAGCAGTTCTTC; cdr3_aa: CASSLVSLAGDNEQFF
j_call: TRBJ2-3; d_call: TRBD2; clone_size: few; v_call: TRBV24-1; cdr3_nt: TGTGCCACCAGTGGGGGGGGAAGCACAGATACGCAGTATTTT; cdr3_aa: CATSGGGSTDTQYF
j_call: TRBJ1-2; d_call: .; clone_size: .; v_call: TRBV7-8; cdr3_nt: TGTGCCAGCAGCTATGACAACTCTGGAGGCTACACCTTC; cdr3_aa: CASSYDNSGGYTF
j_call: TRBJ2-5; d_call: TRBD1; clone_size: .; v_call: TRBV19; cdr3_nt: TGTGCCAGTAGCGAGGGGGCCTCGGAGACCCAGTACTTC; cdr3_aa: CASSEGASETQYF
j_call: TRBJ1-2; d_call: TRBD1; clone_size: .; v_call: TRBV3-1/TRBV3-2; cdr3_nt: TGTGCCAGCAGCCAAGATGCGACAGGGAAGGGCTACACCTTC; cdr3_aa: CASSQDATGKGYTF
j_call: TRBJ2-1; d_call: .; clone_size: .; v_call: TRBV27; cdr3_nt: TGTGCCAGCAGTTCGGCGGGTGAGCAGTTCTTC; cdr3_aa: CASSSAGEQFF
j_call: TRBJ1-2; d_call: .; clone_size: .; v_call: TRBV6-5; cdr3_nt: TGTGCCAGCAGGGATCAGGACAGAGGACTTTATGGCTACACCTTC; cdr3_aa: CASRDQDRGLYGYTF
j_call: TRBJ1-2; d_call: .; clone_size: .; v_call: TRBV3-1/TRBV3-2; cdr3_nt: TGTGCCAGCAGCCAAGAAGTAGGTCCCCGCAGAGGGGGCTACACCTTC; cdr3_aa: CASSQEVGPRRGGYTF
j_call: TRBJ1-6; d_call: .; clone_size: .; v_call: TRBV2; cdr3_nt: TGTGCCAGCAGTATAGGGAGTACGGGGAATTCACCCCTCCACTTT; cdr3_aa: CASSIGSTGNSPLHF
j_call: TRBJ2-7; d_call: TRBD1; clone_size: .; v_call: TRBV19; cdr3_nt: TGTGCCAGTAGTCCGGGGACAGGGCTCCTGGAGCAGTACTTC; cdr3_aa: CASSPGTGLLEQYF
j_call: TRBJ1-2; d_call: .; clone_size: few; v_call: TRBV19; cdr3_nt: TGTGCCACTAAGGGGGTTGGCTACACCTTC; cdr3_aa: CATKGVGYTF
j_call: TRBJ1-2; d_call: .; clone_size: once; v_call: TRBV5-1; cdr3_nt: TGCGCCAGCGGGTTAACACAGGGTTCCTATGGCTACACCTTC; cdr3_aa: CASGLTQGSYGYTF
j_call: TRBJ1-5; d_call: TRBD1; clone_size: .; v_call: TRBV9; cdr3_nt: TGTGCCAGCAGCACAGGACAGGGGGCGAATCAGCCCCAGCATTTT; cdr3_aa: CASSTGQGANQPQHF
j_call: TRBJ1-5; d_call: .; clone_size: .; v_call: TRBV10-1; cdr3_nt: TGCGCCAGCAGTGAATCGAATCAGCCCCAGCATTTT; cdr3_aa: CASSESNQPQHF
j_call: TRBJ1-1; d_call: .; clone_size: .; v_call: TRBV28; cdr3_nt: TGTGCCAGCAACTCTGGGGGGGCGGTAGCTTTCTTT; cdr3_aa: CASNSGGAVAFF
j_call: TRBJ2-7; d_call: TRBD1; clone_size: few; v_call: TRBV29-1; cdr3_nt: TGCAGCGTCAGACCGGGACAGGGAAAGTACGAGCAGTACTTC; cdr3_aa: CSVRPGQGKYEQYF
j_call: TRBJ2-7; d_call: TRBD1; clone_size: .; v_call: TRBV5-5; cdr3_nt: TGTGCCAGCAGCTTGTCCGGGACAGGCCTATACGAGCAGTACTTC; cdr3_aa: CASSLSGTGLYEQYF
j_call: TRBJ2-7; d_call: .; clone_size: .; v_call: TRBV12-3/TRBV12-4; cdr3_nt: TGTGCCAGCAGCTGGGACACCTACGAGCAGTACTTC; cdr3_aa: CASSWDTYEQYF
j_call: TRBJ2-7; d_call: TRBD2; clone_size: .; v_call: TRBV3-1/TRBV3-2; cdr3_nt: TGTGCCAGCAGCCCAACTAGCGGGGGTAAGGGTGGCGAGCAGTACTTC; cdr3_aa: CASSPTSGGKGGEQYF
j_call: TRBJ2-1; d_call: .; clone_size: .; v_call: TRBV3-1/TRBV3-2; cdr3_nt: TGTGCCAGCAGCCTTGGAGGGGGCCCCTACAATGAGCAGTTCTTC; cdr3_aa: CASSLGGGPYNEQFF
j_call: TRBJ2-1; d_call: TRBD2; clone_size: few; v_call: TRBV9; cdr3_nt: TGTGCCAGCAGCGGGAGCGGACTAGCGTCCAATGAGCAGTTCTTC; cdr3_aa: CASSGSGLASNEQFF
j_call: TRBJ1-6; d_call: TRBD1; clone_size: .; v_call: TRBV15; cdr3_nt: TGTGCCACCAGCAGGACAGGGTACGCTAATAATTCACCCCTCCACTTT; cdr3_aa: CATSRTGYANNSPLHF
j_call: TRBJ2-5; d_call: TRBD2; clone_size: .; v_call: TRBV5-6; cdr3_nt: TGTGCCAGCAGATATGGACTAGCGGGGGGACAAGAGACCCAGTACTTC; cdr3_aa: CASRYGLAGGQETQYF